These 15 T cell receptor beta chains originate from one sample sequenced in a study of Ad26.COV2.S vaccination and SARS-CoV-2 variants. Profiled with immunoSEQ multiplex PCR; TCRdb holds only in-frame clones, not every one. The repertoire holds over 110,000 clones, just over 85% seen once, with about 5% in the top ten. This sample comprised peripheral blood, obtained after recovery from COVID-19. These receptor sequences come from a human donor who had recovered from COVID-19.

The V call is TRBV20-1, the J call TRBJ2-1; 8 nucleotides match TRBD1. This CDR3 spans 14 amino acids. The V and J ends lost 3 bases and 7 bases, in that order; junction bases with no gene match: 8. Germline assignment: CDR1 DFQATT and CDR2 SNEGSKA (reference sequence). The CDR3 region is CSASNSGGPNEQFF. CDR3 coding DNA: TGCAGTGCTAGTAATTCAGGGGGCCCGAATGAGCAGTTCTTC.

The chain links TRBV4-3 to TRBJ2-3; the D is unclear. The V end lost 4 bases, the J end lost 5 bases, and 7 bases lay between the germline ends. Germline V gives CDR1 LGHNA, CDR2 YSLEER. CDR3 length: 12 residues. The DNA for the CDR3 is TGCGCCAGCAGCCTAAAGGGAGATACGCAGTATTTT. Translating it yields CASSLKGDTQYF.

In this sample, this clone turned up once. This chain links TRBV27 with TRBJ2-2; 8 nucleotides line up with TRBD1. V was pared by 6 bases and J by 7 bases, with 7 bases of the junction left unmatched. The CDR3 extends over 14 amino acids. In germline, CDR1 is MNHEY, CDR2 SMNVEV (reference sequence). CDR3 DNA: TGTGCCAGCAGGCCAGGGGGCTTTGTCGGGGAGCTGTTTTTT. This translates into CASRPGGFVGELFF.

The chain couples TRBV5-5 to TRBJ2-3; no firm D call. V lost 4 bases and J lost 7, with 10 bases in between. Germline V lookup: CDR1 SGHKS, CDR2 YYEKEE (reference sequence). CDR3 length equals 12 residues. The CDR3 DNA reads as TGTGCCAGCAGCCAGAACCGTTATACGCAGTATTTT. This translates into CASSQNRYTQYF.

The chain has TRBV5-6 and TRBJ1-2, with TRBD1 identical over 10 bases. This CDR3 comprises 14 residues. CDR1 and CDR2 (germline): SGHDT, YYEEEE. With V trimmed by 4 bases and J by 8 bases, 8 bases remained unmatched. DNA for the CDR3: TGTGCCAGCAGCCCGGGACAGGGGACGAGAGGCTACACCTTC. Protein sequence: CASSPGQGTRGYTF.

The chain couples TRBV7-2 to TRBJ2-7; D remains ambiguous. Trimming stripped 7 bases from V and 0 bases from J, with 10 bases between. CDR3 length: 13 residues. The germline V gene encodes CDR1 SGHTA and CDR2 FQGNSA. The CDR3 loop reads CASTPVGSYEQYF. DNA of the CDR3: TGTGCCAGCACCCCTGTTGGCTCCTACGAGCAGTACTTC.

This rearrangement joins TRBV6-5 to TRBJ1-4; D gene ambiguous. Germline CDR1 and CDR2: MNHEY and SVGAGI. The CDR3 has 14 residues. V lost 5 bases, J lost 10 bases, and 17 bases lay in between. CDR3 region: CASSTTSKMGKLFF. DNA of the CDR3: TGTGCCAGCAGTACCACAAGTAAGATGGGAAAACTGTTTTTT.

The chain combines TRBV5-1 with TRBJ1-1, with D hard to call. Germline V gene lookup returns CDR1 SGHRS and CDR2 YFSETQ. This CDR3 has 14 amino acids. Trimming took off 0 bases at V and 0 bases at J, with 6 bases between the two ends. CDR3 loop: CASSLAPMNTEAFF. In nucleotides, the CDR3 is TGCGCCAGCAGCTTGGCTCCTATGAACACTGAAGCTTTCTTT. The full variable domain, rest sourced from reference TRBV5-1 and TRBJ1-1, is KAGVTQTPRYLIKTRGQQVTLSCSPISGHRSVSWYQQTPGQGLQFLFEYFSETQRNKGNFPGRFSGRQFSNSRSEMNVSTLELGDSALYLCASSLAPMNTEAFFGQGTRLTVV.

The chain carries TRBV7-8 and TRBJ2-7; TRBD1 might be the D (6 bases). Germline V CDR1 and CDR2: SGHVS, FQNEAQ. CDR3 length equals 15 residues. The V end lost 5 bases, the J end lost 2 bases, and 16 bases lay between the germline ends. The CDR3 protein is CASSTRDIEPYEQYF. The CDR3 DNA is TGTGCCAGCAGCACCCGGGACATAGAACCCTACGAGCAGTACTTC.

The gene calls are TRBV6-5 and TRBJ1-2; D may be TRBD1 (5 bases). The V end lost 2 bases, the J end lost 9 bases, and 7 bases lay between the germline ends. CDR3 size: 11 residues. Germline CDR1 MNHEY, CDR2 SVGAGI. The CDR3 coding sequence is TGTGCCAGCAGTTACGGGGGTAGCTACACCTTC. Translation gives CASSYGGSYTF.

DNA of the CDR3: TGTGCCAGCAGTTTCCGGACCCTCAATGGCTACACCTTC. The encoded protein is CASSFRTLNGYTF. This chain links TRBV12-3 or TRBV12-4 with TRBJ1-2; D gene ambiguous. Trimming left V 3 bases short and J 6 bases short, with 11 bases between. This CDR3 is built from 13 residues.

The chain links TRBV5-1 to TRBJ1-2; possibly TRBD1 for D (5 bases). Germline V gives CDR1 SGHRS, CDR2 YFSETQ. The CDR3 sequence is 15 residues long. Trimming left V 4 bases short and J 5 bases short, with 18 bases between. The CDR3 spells CASSPGGGDRYGYTF. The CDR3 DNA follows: TGCGCCAGCAGCCCCGGTGGGGGGGATCGGTATGGCTACACCTTC.

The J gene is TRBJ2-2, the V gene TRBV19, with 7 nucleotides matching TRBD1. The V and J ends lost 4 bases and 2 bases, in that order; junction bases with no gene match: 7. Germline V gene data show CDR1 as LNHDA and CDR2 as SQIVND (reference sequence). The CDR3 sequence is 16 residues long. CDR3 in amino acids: CASSSQDRVNTGELFF. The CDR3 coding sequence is TGTGCCAGTAGTAGTCAAGACAGGGTAAACACCGGGGAGCTGTTTTTT.

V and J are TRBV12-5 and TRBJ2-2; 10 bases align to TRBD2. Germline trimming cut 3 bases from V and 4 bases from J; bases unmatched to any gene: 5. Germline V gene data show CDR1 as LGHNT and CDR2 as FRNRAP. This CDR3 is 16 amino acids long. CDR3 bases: TGTGCTAGTGGTTTAAACGTAGCGGGGGGCACCGGGGAGCTGTTTTTT. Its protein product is CASGLNVAGGTGELFF.

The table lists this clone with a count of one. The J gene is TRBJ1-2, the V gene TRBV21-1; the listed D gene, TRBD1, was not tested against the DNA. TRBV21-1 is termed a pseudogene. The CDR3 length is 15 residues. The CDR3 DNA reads TGTGCCAGCAGCAAAGTACCCAGGGTGAACTATGGCTACACCTTC. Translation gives CASSKVPRVNYGYTF.